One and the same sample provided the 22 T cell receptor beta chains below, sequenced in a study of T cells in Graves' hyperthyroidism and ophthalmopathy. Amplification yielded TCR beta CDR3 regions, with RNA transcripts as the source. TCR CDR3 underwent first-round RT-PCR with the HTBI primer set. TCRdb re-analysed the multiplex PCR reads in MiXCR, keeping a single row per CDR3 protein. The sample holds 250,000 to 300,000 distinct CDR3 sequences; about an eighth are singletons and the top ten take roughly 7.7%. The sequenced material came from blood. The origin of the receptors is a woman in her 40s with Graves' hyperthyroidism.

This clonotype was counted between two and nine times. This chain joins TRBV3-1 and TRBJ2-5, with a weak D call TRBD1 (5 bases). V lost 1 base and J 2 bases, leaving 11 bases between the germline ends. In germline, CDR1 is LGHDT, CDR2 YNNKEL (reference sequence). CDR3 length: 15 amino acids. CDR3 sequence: CASSQGFRQQETQYF. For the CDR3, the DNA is TGTGCCAGCAGCCAAGGTTTCCGACAGCAAGAGACCCAGTACTTC.

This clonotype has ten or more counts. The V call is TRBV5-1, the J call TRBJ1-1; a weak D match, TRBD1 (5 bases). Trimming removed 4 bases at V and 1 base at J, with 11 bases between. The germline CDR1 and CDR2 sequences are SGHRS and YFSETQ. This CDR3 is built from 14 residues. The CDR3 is CASSAQGTNTEAFF. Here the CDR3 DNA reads TGCGCCAGCAGCGCCCAGGGAACGAACACTGAAGCTTTCTTT.

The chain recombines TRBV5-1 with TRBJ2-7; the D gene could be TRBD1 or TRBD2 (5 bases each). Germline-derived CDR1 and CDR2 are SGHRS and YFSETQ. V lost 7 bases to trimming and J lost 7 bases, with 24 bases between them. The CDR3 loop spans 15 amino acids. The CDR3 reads CASGLSGSLWGEQYF. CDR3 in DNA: TGCGCCAGCGGACTCTCAGGATCCCTTTGGGGGGAGCAGTACTTC. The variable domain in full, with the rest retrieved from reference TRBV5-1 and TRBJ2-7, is KAGVTQTPRYLIKTRGQQVTLSCSPISGHRSVSWYQQTPGQGLQFLFEYFSETQRNKGNFPGRFSGRQFSNSRSEMNVSTLELGDSALYLCASGLSGSLWGEQYFGPGTRLTVT.

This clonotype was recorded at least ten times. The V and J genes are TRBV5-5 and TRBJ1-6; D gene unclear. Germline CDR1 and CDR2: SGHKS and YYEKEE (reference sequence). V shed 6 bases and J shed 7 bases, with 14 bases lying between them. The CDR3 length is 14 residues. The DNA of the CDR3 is TGTGCCAGCAATACCGGTTCCCTCAATTCACCCCTCCACTTT. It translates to CASNTGSLNSPLHF.

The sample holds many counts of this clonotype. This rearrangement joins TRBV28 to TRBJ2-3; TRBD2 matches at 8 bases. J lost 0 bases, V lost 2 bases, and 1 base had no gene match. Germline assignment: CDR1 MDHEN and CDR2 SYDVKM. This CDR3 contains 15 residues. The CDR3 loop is CASSLQRGSTDTQYF. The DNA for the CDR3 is TGTGCCAGCAGTTTACAGCGGGGGAGCACAGATACGCAGTATTTT.

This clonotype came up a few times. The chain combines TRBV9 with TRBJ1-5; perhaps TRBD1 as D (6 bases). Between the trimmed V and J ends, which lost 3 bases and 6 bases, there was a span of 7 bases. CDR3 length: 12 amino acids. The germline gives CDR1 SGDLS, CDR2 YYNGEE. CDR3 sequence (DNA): TGTGCCAGCAGCGCGACAGGTCAGCCCCAGCATTTT. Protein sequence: CASSATGQPQHF.

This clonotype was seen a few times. CDR3 sequence: CASTQTGSGTEAFF. The DNA for the CDR3 is TGTGCCAGTACCCAGACAGGGTCGGGAACTGAAGCTTTCTTT. The rearrangement uses TRBV19 and TRBJ1-1; 7 bases fit TRBD1. Germline CDR1 reads LNHDA; CDR2 reads SQIVND (reference sequence). The CDR3 is 14 amino acids. The J segment lost 5 bases and the V segment lost 7 bases, leaving 10 bases of the junction unmatched.

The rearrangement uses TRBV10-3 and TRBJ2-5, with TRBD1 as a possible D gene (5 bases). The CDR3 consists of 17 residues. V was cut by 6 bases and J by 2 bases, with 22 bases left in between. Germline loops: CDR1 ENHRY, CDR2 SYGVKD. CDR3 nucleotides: TGTGCCATCAGCCCTATGGGGCAGAAACTTTTTCAAGAGACCCAGTACTTC. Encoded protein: CAISPMGQKLFQETQYF.

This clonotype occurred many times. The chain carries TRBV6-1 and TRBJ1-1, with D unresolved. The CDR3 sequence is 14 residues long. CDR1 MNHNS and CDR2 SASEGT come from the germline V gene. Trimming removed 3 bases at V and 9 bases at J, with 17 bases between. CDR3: CASSDNAGTLKAFF. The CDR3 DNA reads TGTGCCAGCAGTGATAATGCAGGAACCCTAAAAGCTTTCTTT.

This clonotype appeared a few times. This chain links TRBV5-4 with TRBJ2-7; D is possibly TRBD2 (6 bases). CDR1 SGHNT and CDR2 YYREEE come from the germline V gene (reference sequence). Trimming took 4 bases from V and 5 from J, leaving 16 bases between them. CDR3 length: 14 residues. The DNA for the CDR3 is TGTGCCAGCAGCCCTGAGGACTGGGGGGACGAGCAGTACTTC. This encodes CASSPEDWGDEQYF.

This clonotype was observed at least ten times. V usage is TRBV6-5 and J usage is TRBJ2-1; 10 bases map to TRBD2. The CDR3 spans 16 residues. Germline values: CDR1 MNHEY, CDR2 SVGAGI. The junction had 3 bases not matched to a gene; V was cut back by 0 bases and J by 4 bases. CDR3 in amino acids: CASSYSLTSGYNEQFF. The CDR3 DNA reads TGTGCCAGCAGTTACTCGTTGACTAGCGGGTACAATGAGCAGTTCTTC.

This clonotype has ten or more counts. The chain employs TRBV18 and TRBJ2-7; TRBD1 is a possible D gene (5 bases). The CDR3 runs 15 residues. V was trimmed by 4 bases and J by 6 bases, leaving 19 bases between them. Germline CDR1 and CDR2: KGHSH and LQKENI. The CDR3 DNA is TGTGCCAGCTCACAACCGACAGAACACCTGGGCGAGCAGTACTTC. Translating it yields CASSQPTEHLGEQYF.

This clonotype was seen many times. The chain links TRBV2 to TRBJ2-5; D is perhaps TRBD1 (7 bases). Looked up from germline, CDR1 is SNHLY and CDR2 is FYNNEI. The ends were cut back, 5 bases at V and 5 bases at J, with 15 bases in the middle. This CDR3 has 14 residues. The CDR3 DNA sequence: TGTGCCAGCAGTCGACAGGGTGGAGGGGAGACCCAGTACTTC. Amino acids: CASSRQGGGETQYF.

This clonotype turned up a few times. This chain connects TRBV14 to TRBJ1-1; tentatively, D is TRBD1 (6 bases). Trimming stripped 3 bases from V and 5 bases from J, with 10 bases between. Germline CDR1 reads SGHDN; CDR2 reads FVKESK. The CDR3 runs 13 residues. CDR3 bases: TGTGCCAGCAGCCATTTAGGGGGGACTGAAGCTTTCTTT. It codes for CASSHLGGTEAFF.

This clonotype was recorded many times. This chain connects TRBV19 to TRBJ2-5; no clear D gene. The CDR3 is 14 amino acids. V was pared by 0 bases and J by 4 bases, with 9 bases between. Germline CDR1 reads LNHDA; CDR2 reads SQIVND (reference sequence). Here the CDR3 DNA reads TGTGCCAGTAGTATAGATCCGGACGGAGAGACCCAGTACTTC. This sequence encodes CASSIDPDGETQYF.

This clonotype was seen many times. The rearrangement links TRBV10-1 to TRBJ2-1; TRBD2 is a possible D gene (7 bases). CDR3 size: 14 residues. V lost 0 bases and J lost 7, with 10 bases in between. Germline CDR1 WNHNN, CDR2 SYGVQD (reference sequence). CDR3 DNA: TGCGCCAGCAGTGAGTCGGGGGGGCAGAATGAGCAGTTCTTC. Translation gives CASSESGGQNEQFF.

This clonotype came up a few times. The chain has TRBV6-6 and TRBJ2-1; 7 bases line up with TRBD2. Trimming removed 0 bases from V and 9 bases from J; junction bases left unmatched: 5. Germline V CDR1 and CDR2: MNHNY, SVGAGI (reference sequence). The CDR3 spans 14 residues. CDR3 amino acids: CASSYSGGGSEQFF. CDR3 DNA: TGTGCCAGCAGTTACTCGGGCGGGGGTTCTGAGCAGTTCTTC.

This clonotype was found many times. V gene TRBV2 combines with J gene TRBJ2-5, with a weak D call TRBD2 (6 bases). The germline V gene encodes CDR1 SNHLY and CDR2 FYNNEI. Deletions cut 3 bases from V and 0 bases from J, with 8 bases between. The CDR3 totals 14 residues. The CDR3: CASSDASDQETQYF. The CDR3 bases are TGTGCCAGCAGTGACGCTAGCGACCAAGAGACCCAGTACTTC.

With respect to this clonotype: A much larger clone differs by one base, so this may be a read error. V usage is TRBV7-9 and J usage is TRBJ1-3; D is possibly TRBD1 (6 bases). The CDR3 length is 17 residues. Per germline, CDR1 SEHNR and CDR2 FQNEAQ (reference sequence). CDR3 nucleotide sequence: TGTGCCAGCAGGATAGGTCGACGGGGGCCCTCTGGAAACACCACATATTTT. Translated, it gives CASRIGRRGPSGNTTYF.

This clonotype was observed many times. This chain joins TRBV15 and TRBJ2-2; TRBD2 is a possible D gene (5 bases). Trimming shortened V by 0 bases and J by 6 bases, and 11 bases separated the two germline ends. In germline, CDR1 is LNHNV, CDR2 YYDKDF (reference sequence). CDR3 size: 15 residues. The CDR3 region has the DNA TGTGCCACCAGCAGAGATCGGACTGGGGCCGGGGAGCTGTTTTTT. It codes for CATSRDRTGAGELFF.

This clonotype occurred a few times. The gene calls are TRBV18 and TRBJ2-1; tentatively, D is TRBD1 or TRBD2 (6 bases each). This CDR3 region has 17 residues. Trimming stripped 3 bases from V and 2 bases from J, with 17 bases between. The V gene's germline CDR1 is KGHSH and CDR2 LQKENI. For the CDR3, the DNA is TGTGCCAGCTCACCGGGGTCTAGGGGGGAGCCCTACAATGAGCAGTTCTTC. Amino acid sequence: CASSPGSRGEPYNEQFF.

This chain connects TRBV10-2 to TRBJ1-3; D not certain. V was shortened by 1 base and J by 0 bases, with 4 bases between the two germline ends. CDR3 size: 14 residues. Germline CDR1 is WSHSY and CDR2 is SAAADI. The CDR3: CASSEWGSGNTIYF. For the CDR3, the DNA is TGCGCCAGCAGTGAGTGGGGCTCTGGAAACACCATATATTTT.